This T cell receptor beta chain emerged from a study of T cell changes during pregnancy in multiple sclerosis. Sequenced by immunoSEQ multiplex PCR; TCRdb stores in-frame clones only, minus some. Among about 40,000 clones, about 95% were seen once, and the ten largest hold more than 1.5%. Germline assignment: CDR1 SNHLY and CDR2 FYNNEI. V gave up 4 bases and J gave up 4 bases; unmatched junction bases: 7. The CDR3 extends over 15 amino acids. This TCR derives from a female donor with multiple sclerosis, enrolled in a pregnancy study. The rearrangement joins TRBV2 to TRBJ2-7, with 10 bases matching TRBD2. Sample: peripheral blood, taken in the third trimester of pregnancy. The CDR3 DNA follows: TGTGCCAGCAGTGTTAGCGGGGGGCCGGTTTACGAGCAGTACTTC. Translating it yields CASSVSGGPVYEQYF.